This passage covers 30 T cell receptor beta chains from one sample sequenced in a study of cytomegalovirus exposure and HLA in healthy donors. 60 Vbeta and 13 Jbeta primers were used in PCR. Data came from immunoSEQ multiplex PCR; TCRdb stores just in-frame clones and leaves some out. The sample carries 100,000 or so clones, 76% recorded once. Sequencing used PBMCs. Source of these receptors: a woman aged 45-60 years in good health and CMV-seropositive.

The V and J genes are TRBV6-5 and TRBJ1-3; weak D call: TRBD1 (5 bases). Germline V gene lookup returns CDR1 MNHEY and CDR2 SVGAGI. Trimming stripped 4 bases from V and 0 bases from J, with 7 bases between. The CDR3 runs to 14 residues. CDR3 in DNA: TGTGCCAGCAGTTGGGGCAACTCTGGAAACACCATATATTTT. Its protein is CASSWGNSGNTIYF.

The rearrangement joins TRBV5-4 to TRBJ2-3; 7 bases are shared with TRBD1. The germline V gene has CDR1 SGHNT and CDR2 YYREEE (reference sequence). V lost 9 bases to trimming and J lost 2 bases; unmatched junction nucleotides: 9. CDR3 length: 14 amino acids. The CDR3 loop is CATRRDSFTDTQYF. CDR3 coding DNA: TGTGCCACCAGACGGGACAGCTTCACAGATACGCAGTATTTT.

This clone was detected only a few times. The chain has TRBV13 and TRBJ2-1; TRBD2 matches 9 bases. Trimming took 3 bases from V and 1 from J; bases not matched to a gene: 7. The CDR3 consists of 17 residues. Per the germline V gene, CDR1 is PRHDT and CDR2 is FYEKMQ (reference sequence). The CDR3 region has the DNA TGTGCCAGCAGCTTGGGGGCGGGGGGGCAATCCTACAATGAGCAGTTCTTC. Protein sequence: CASSLGAGGQSYNEQFF.

This clone was counted a few times. The chain recombines TRBV7-9 with TRBJ2-2, with 8 nucleotides matching TRBD1. The CDR3 length is 17 residues. The V gene end was trimmed by 5 bases and the J gene end by 1 base; junction bases not matched to a gene: 9. Germline values: CDR1 SEHNR, CDR2 FQNEAQ (reference sequence). The CDR3 protein is CASSPLSGQENTGELFF. The CDR3 coding sequence is TGTGCCAGCAGCCCCCTATCGGGACAGGAGAACACCGGGGAGCTGTTTTTT.

CDR3 nucleotide sequence: TGTGCCAGCTCACCACCCGGGACAGGGGGGTCTAATGAGCAGTTCTTC. Encoded protein: CASSPPGTGGSNEQFF. The genes are TRBV18 and TRBJ2-1; 11 bases match TRBD1. This CDR3 region has 16 residues. V lost 0 bases, J lost 7 bases, and 5 bases stayed unmatched. Germline V gene lookup returns CDR1 KGHSH and CDR2 LQKENI.

The gene calls are TRBV11-2 and TRBJ1-4, with TRBD1 matching over 7 bases. The CDR3 has 14 amino acids. V lost 5 bases and J lost 5; bases outside the gene matches: 5. Germline CDR1 reads SGHAT; CDR2 reads FQNNGV. The DNA for the CDR3 is TGTGCCAGCAGCCCGGGACAGAGGAATGAAAAACTGTTTTTT. The encoded protein is CASSPGQRNEKLFF.

The J gene is TRBJ2-7, the V gene TRBV2; the D is unclear. CDR1 SNHLY and CDR2 FYNNEI come from the germline V gene. This CDR3 has 12 amino acids. Trimming removed 8 bases at V and 0 bases at J, with 8 bases between. CDR3 loop: CASVSHSYEQYF. CDR3 coding DNA: TGTGCCAGCGTCAGTCACTCCTACGAGCAGTACTTC.

V usage is TRBV10-1 and J usage is TRBJ1-2; D call uncertain. Germline-derived CDR1 and CDR2 are WNHNN and SYGVQD (reference sequence). Trimming took off 3 bases at V and 0 bases at J, with 5 bases between the two ends. CDR3 length equals 13 residues. Here the CDR3 DNA reads TGCGCCAGCAGTGAAACGGCTAACTATGGCTACACCTTC. The encoded protein is CASSETANYGYTF.

This chain links TRBV5-1 with TRBJ1-2, with TRBD1 matching over 8 bases. Trimming at V came to 6 bases and at J to 8 bases, leaving 9 bases not matched to a gene. The CDR3 runs to 13 residues. Germline CDR1 is SGHRS and CDR2 is YFSETQ. The DNA for the CDR3 is TGCGCCAGCACGGCCAGGGGGCACGGAGGCTACACCTTC. The encoded protein is CASTARGHGGYTF.

The chain has TRBV7-9 and TRBJ2-3, with a weak D call TRBD2 (6 bases). The V end lost 5 bases, the J end lost 2 bases, and 26 bases lay between the germline ends. The CDR3 is 19 residues long. From germline, CDR1 is SEHNR and CDR2 FQNEAQ (reference sequence). CDR3 in amino acids: CASSPPTGGIYISTDTQYF. The CDR3 region has the DNA TGTGCCAGCAGCCCCCCCACTGGGGGGATCTACATTTCCACAGATACGCAGTATTTT.

The chain links TRBV10-2 to TRBJ1-5, with D perhaps matching TRBD1 (6 bases). The germline V and J ends were trimmed by 2 bases and 3 bases, with 11 bases remaining between them. Germline V CDR1 and CDR2: WSHSY, SAAADI. The CDR3 contains 15 residues. The CDR3 spells CASSEVGAFNQPQHF. For the CDR3, the DNA is TGCGCCAGCAGTGAGGTGGGGGCCTTCAATCAGCCCCAGCATTTT.

Remarks on this clone: Other DNA sequences in this sample translate to the same CDR3. The V and J genes are TRBV2 and TRBJ2-5; the match to TRBD1 covers 10 bases. The CDR3 extends over 15 amino acids. Germline CDR1 is SNHLY and CDR2 is FYNNEI. With 4 bases clipped from V and 5 bases from J, the junction kept 7 bases outside the gene matches. The CDR3 DNA reads TGTGCCAGCAGTGGGGGGGACAGGGGAAGGGAGACCCAGTACTTC. Protein: CASSGGDRGRETQYF.

This chain links TRBV6-4 with TRBJ2-1; 8 nucleotides agree with TRBD2. V shed 3 bases and J 15 bases; nucleotides not matched to a gene: 10. This CDR3 comprises 13 residues. Germline CDR1 MRHNA, CDR2 SNTAGT. The CDR3 bases are TGTGCCAGCAGTGATAGCGGGATTGGTAGGTGGTTCTTC. This sequence encodes CASSDSGIGRWFF.

Remarks on this clone: One end of the junction is discordant with germline, which a read error may explain. The J gene is TRBJ1-4, the V gene TRBV7-9; unclear D gene. This CDR3 has 17 residues. Germline V gene data show CDR1 as SEHNR and CDR2 as FQNEAQ (reference sequence). CDR3 region: CSSSLALVEGIDEKLFF. CDR3 sequence (DNA): TGTTCCAGCAGCTTAGCGCTAGTAGAAGGTATTGATGAAAAACTGTTTTTT.

The chain employs TRBV18 and TRBJ2-5; 7 nucleotides line up with TRBD1. V lost 5 bases and J lost 5; bases outside the gene matches: 11. CDR3 length equals 15 residues. CDR1 and CDR2 from the germline V gene are KGHSH and LQKENI. The CDR3 DNA reads as TGTGCCAGCTCAATAACTCAGGGGGATCGGGAGACCCAGTACTTC. Amino acids: CASSITQGDRETQYF.

This sequence joins TRBV5-1 and TRBJ2-7; tentative D call: TRBD1 (6 bases). Trimming took 2 bases from V and 1 from J, leaving 10 bases between them. CDR1 is SGHRS, CDR2 YFSETQ, per germline. CDR3 length: 14 amino acids. The chain's CDR3 is CASSLGGISYEQYF. The CDR3, as DNA: TGCGCCAGCAGCTTAGGGGGAATATCCTACGAGCAGTACTTC.

Regarding this clone: The sample carries other DNA sequences with the same CDR3. The chain has TRBV29-1 and TRBJ1-1, with 7 bases identical to TRBD1. Germline V gives CDR1 SQVTM, CDR2 ANQGSEA. This CDR3 spans 12 amino acids. The V gene end was trimmed by 7 bases and the J gene end by 0 bases; junction bases not matched to a gene: 2. Here the CDR3 reads CSGGQLNTEAFF. The CDR3 DNA reads as TGCAGCGGGGGACAGCTGAACACTGAAGCTTTCTTT.

This clone came up once. The V call is TRBV11-2, the J call TRBJ2-1; no firm D call. CDR3 size: 15 residues. The V gene lost 0 bases and the J gene lost 5 bases, with 11 bases spanning the gap. Germline CDR1 is SGHAT and CDR2 is FQNNGV. CDR3 protein: CASSLDGAYNNEQFF. DNA for the CDR3: TGTGCCAGCAGCTTAGATGGAGCCTATAACAATGAGCAGTTCTTC.

The chain links TRBV7-3 to TRBJ2-1; 11 bases line up with TRBD2. V trimming: 3 bases; J trimming: 6 bases; junction bases outside the gene matches: 4. The CDR3 is 15 residues long. The germline CDR1 and CDR2 sequences are SGHTA and FQGTGA. The CDR3 region has the DNA TGTGCCAGCAGCTTCTTTAGCGGGGGGGCCAATGAGCAGTTCTTC. This gives the protein CASSFFSGGANEQFF.

With regard to this clone: Other nucleotide sequences in the sample specify the same CDR3. The J gene is TRBJ2-7, the V gene TRBV19; D may be TRBD2 (5 bases). The CDR3 sequence is 13 residues long. The V end lost 1 base, the J end lost 4 bases, and 8 bases lay between the germline ends. CDR1 LNHDA and CDR2 SQIVND come from the germline V gene (reference sequence). CDR3 region: CASSIGGAYEQYF. The CDR3 DNA reads TGTGCCAGTAGTATAGGGGGAGCGTACGAGCAGTACTTC.

Concerning this clone: The junction shows a germline mismatch at one end, possibly a read error. CDR3 loop: CSSSSTRGIYNSPLHF. CDR3 in DNA: TGTTCCAGCAGCTCCACACGGGGGATCTATAATTCACCCCTCCACTTT. The genes are TRBV7-9 and TRBJ1-6; possibly TRBD1 for D (5 bases). There are 16 residues in the CDR3. CDR1 and CDR2 (germline): SEHNR, FQNEAQ (reference sequence).

This rearrangement joins TRBV19 to TRBJ2-7; maybe TRBD2 (5 bases). This CDR3 comprises 16 residues. Deletions cut 0 bases from V and 4 bases from J, with 16 bases between. Germline lookup yields CDR1 LNHDA and CDR2 SQIVND (reference sequence). The CDR3 coding sequence is TGTGCCAGTAGTATAGATCGGGTTGAGAGAGGGTACGAGCAGTACTTC. This codes for CASSIDRVERGYEQYF.

The rearrangement links TRBV7-3 to TRBJ2-2; 9 positions match TRBD1. The CDR3 extends over 15 amino acids. Germline V gene data show CDR1 as SGHTA and CDR2 as FQGTGA. J lost 5 bases, V lost 5 bases, and 6 bases had no gene match. CDR3 sequence (DNA): TGTGCCAGCAGCCAGGACAGGGGTGGGACCGGGGAGCTGTTTTTT. This gives the protein CASSQDRGGTGELFF.

The genes are TRBV11-2 and TRBJ2-1; 16 bases fit TRBD2. Germline V lookup: CDR1 SGHAT, CDR2 FQNNGV. V was pared by 0 bases and J by 9 bases, with 11 bases of the junction left unmatched. CDR3 length: 19 amino acids. CDR3 amino acids: CASSLDWSPGLAGGGEQFF. CDR3 in DNA: TGTGCCAGCAGCTTAGATTGGTCACCGGGACTAGCGGGAGGGGGTGAGCAGTTCTTC. Full variable domain (remainder filled in from reference TRBV11-2 and TRBJ2-1): EAGVAQSPRYKIIEKRQSVAFWCNPISGHATLYWYQQILGQGPKLLIQFQNNGVVDDSQLPKDRFSAERLKGVDSTLKIQPAKLEDSAVYLCASSLDWSPGLAGGGEQFFGPGTRLTVL.

The chain uses TRBV2 and TRBJ2-5; D ambiguous. The last part of the DNA fits TRBJ2-7 better; the J call may be wrong. The CDR3 consists of 14 residues. CDR1 and CDR2 (germline): SNHLY, FYNNEI. The DNA for the CDR3 is TGTGCCAGCAGGAGCCGTGCGGAGCTCTACGAGCAGTACTTC. Translated, it gives CASRSRAELYEQYF.

This clone was detected a few times. The rearrangement links TRBV27 to TRBJ2-7; a weak D match, TRBD2 (6 bases). Germline V gene lookup returns CDR1 MNHEY and CDR2 SMNVEV (reference sequence). V was cut by 3 bases and J by 3 bases, with 9 bases left in between. The CDR3 is 13 residues long. CDR3 region: CASSFGTFYEQYF. DNA for the CDR3: TGTGCCAGCAGTTTCGGGACTTTCTACGAGCAGTACTTC.

Written as DNA, the CDR3 is TGTGCCAGCAGAAACAGGGGGTGGTCCCATGAAAAACTGTTTTTT. Protein product: CASRNRGWSHEKLFF. The rearrangement joins TRBV2 to TRBJ1-4; TRBD1 matches at 8 bases. The length of the CDR3 is 15 residues. The germline V gene encodes CDR1 SNHLY and CDR2 FYNNEI. V was pared by 6 bases and J by 6 bases, with 9 bases of the junction left unmatched.

V is TRBV5-1 and J is TRBJ2-1; TRBD1 is a possible D gene (5 bases). V was pared by 0 bases and J by 4 bases, with 8 bases between. CDR1 and CDR2 (germline): SGHRS, YFSETQ. This CDR3 contains 14 residues. DNA for the CDR3: TGCGCCAGCAGCTTGGGGGGCTTATACAATGAGCAGTTCTTC. Amino acid sequence: CASSLGGLYNEQFF.

The gene calls are TRBV9 and TRBJ2-3, with D perhaps matching TRBD2 (6 bases). V was trimmed by 5 bases and J by 6 bases, leaving 13 bases between them. Germline lookup yields CDR1 SGDLS and CDR2 YYNGEE. The CDR3 covers 13 residues. CDR3: CASRHPEGDTQYF. In DNA, the CDR3 is TGTGCCAGCAGACACCCGGAGGGGGATACGCAGTATTTT.

This chain links TRBV6-6 with TRBJ2-1; D is perhaps TRBD2 (6 bases). Germline V gene data show CDR1 as MNHNY and CDR2 as SVGAGI (reference sequence). The V end was cut by 11 bases, the J end by 8 bases, with 22 bases between. The CDR3 extends over 14 amino acids. CDR3 in DNA: TGTGCCTCCACACCGGGACTGGGGGTAGATGAGCAGTTCTTC. Translating it yields CASTPGLGVDEQFF.